Listed here are 5 T cell receptor beta chains from one sample, sequenced in a study of CD8+CD57+ T cells in acquired aplastic anemia (dated by TCRdb to the late 2010s). The sequencing machine was an Illumina HiSeq 2000. Genomic DNA was used as template for profiling of TCR beta VDJ combinations and CDR3 sequences. The public reads were quality trimmed at Q25 with fastp and then assembled into clones with MiXCR by TCRdb, keeping productive beta chains. Rows are unified per CDR3 protein, each entry keeping the most common DNA and genes. This sample lists just over 150,000 distinct CDR3 sequences; roughly 50% were detected once. The ten largest clones capture about 31% of the sample. Patients chosen for sequencing had shown expansion of CD8+CD57+ cells by flow cytometry. Sequenced sample: sorted CD4+, CD8+, or CD8+CD57+ T cells (not recorded which) from PBMCs. The receptors were sampled from a human donor with aplastic anemia.

J is TRBJ2-7 and V is TRBV12-3 or TRBV12-4, with D possibly TRBD2 on 7 matching bases. V lost 2 bases, J lost 5 bases, and 13 bases lay in between. The CDR3 spans 14 residues. The chain's CDR3 is CASSLQEGGHEQYF. For the CDR3, the DNA is TGTGCCAGCAGTTTACAGGAGGGGGGGCACGAGCAGTACTTC.

This clonotype appeared a few times. The chain recombines TRBV29-1 with TRBJ2-3; D perhaps matches TRBD1 (6 bases). Per the germline V gene, CDR1 is SQVTM and CDR2 is ANQGSEA. The CDR3 runs 13 residues. Trimming took off 7 bases at V and 3 bases at J, with 14 bases between the two ends. The CDR3 loop reads CSAGQTTTDTQYF. DNA of the CDR3: TGCAGCGCAGGACAGACGACGACAGATACGCAGTATTTT.

Here the CDR3 reads CASRIHRDYGYTF. CDR3 in DNA: TGTGCCAGCAGGATACACCGCGACTATGGCTACACCTTC. The chain links TRBV6-1 to TRBJ1-2; D unresolved. The CDR3 extends over 13 amino acids. Trimming took off 6 bases at V and 3 bases at J, with 11 bases between the two ends. Looked up from germline, CDR1 is MNHNS and CDR2 is SASEGT.

The V call is TRBV12-3 or TRBV12-4, the J call TRBJ1-5; D remains unclear. Trimming took 4 bases from V and 5 from J, leaving 9 bases between them. CDR3 length: 13 amino acids. This CDR3 is CASSSGPYQPQHF. The CDR3 DNA is TGTGCCAGCAGTTCTGGACCGTATCAGCCCCAGCATTTT.

The CDR3 reads CASSQDYGYNEQYF. The CDR3 DNA reads TGTGCCAGCAGCCAAGATTATGGGTATAACGAGCAGTACTTC. The V and J genes are TRBV4-2 and TRBJ2-7; D is unresolved. Germline CDR1 reads LGHNA; CDR2 reads YNFKEQ. CDR3 length equals 14 residues. Trimming stripped 0 bases from V and 5 bases from J, with 11 bases between.